These T cell receptor beta chains were read from a single sample in a study of cytomegalovirus exposure and HLA in healthy donors. Repertoires were generated with immunoSEQ multiplex PCR, while TCRdb's copy carries only in-frame clones and drops some. The sample lists some 140,000 clones, roughly 77% seen once, with roughly 7.1% in the top ten. The sequencing sample was made of PBMCs. Source of these receptors: a man aged 25-45 years in good health and CMV-seropositive. Each CDR3 is given with its conserved first and last residue. Fields, in order: clone size, J gene, D gene, V gene, CDR3 DNA, CDR3 protein. A D gene is named only where the DNA matches it firmly. Size values are once, few and many counts, or a class for expanded clones, and some rows have none.

NA,TRBJ2-1,TRBD2,TRBV19,TGTGCCAGTAGTATGAGCGGGGGGGTGGATGAGCAGTTCTTC,CASSMSGGVDEQFF
NA,TRBJ2-1,NA,TRBV11-3,TGTGCCAGCAGCCAAGGGGCGGTCGTACGATATGAGCAGTTCTTC,CASSQGAVVRYEQFF
NA,TRBJ1-6,TRBD1,TRBV10-1,TGCGCCCGGCCTAAAACCTCCCGGGACAGGGGTTCACCCCTCCACTTT,CARPKTSRDRGSPLHF
NA,TRBJ2-5,TRBD2,TRBV7-8,TGTGCCAGCAGCTTGATAGCGGGGGGGAAAGAGACCCAGTACTTC,CASSLIAGGKETQYF
NA,TRBJ2-3,NA,TRBV28,TGTGCCAGCAGTTTAAGGGGAACAGATACGCAGTATTTT,CASSLRGTDTQYF
once,TRBJ2-1,TRBD2,TRBV30,TGTGCCTGGAGTCCCAGAGGAGGGAGCGGGGGGGCGCATGAGCAGTTCTTC,CAWSPRGGSGGAHEQFF
NA,TRBJ2-5,TRBD2,TRBV5-5,TGTGCCAGCAGCCCCGTTGGGGGGGGCCAAGAGACCCAGTACTTC,CASSPVGGGQETQYF
NA,TRBJ2-1,NA,TRBV5-4,TGTGCCAGCAGCTTGTTCTCTTACAATGAGCAGTTCTTC,CASSLFSYNEQFF
NA,TRBJ2-7,TRBD2,TRBV7-8,TGTGCCAGCAGCCCGGAGCGGGGGGGATCCTTCTACGAGCAGTACTTC,CASSPERGGSFYEQYF
NA,TRBJ1-5,TRBD1,TRBV18,TGTGCCAGCTCACCGGACAGGTCTCAGCCCCAGCATTTT,CASSPDRSQPQHF
few,TRBJ2-1,TRBD1,TRBV7-2,TGTGCCAGCAGCTCAGGGACAGGGGGGTTCCATGAGCAGTTCTTC,CASSSGTGGFHEQFF
NA,TRBJ1-1,NA,TRBV5-1,TGCGCCAGCAGCTTGGGTTCAGGGATGAACACTGAAGCTTTCTTT,CASSLGSGMNTEAFF
few,TRBJ2-1,TRBD2,TRBV28,TGTGCCAGCAGTTTAATGCGGGAGAGGAATGAGCAGTTCTTC,CASSLMRERNEQFF
NA,TRBJ1-6,NA,TRBV5-1,TGCGCCAGCAGCTTGGGAGGTAAACGAGATTCACCCCTCCACTTT,CASSLGGKRDSPLHF
NA,TRBJ2-7,TRBD1,TRBV30,TGTGCCTGGAGTGTCAGGAGGGGGGACAGGGGCACACCATACTACGAGCAGTACTTC,CAWSVRRGDRGTPYYEQYF
NA,TRBJ2-1,NA,TRBV4-1,TGCGCCAGCAGCCAGGAACCAGACAGGATCCCAAGCAATGAGCAGTTCTTC,CASSQEPDRIPSNEQFF
NA,TRBJ2-7,TRBD1,TRBV15,TGTGCCACCAGCAGAGGGGGACAGGGGGCTTACGAGCAGTACTTC,CATSRGGQGAYEQYF
NA,TRBJ2-7,TRBD2,TRBV30,TGTGCCTGGAGAGCTGCGGGAGACTACGAGCAGTACTTC,CAWRAAGDYEQYF
NA,TRBJ1-2,NA,TRBV5-4,TGTGCCAGCAGCTTGGCGGGCGGCCAACGCGGGTATGGCTACACCTTC,CASSLAGGQRGYGYTF
NA,TRBJ1-1,NA,TRBV19,TGTGCCAGTAGTGCCAAATCAGGGTGGACTGAAGCTTTCTTT,CASSAKSGWTEAFF
NA,TRBJ2-2,TRBD2,TRBV11-3,TGTGCCAGCAGCGCGGGGACCGGACTAGCTATCGGCGGGGAGCTGTTTTTT,CASSAGTGLAIGGELFF
NA,TRBJ1-1,NA,TRBV19,TGTGCCAGTAGTATAAGTCCTCAGGGAGGCACTGAAGCTTTCTTT,CASSISPQGGTEAFF
NA,TRBJ2-2,NA,TRBV6-1,TGTGCCAGCAGACAGGGTGAGGGAACCGGGGAGCTGTTTTTT,CASRQGEGTGELFF
NA,TRBJ1-5,NA,TRBV28,TGTGCCACCTTTAGCAATCAGCCCCAGCATTTT,CATFSNQPQHF
NA,TRBJ2-1,NA,TRBV7-8,TGTGCCAGCAGCCTTAGCGGAACCTACAATGAGCAGTTCTTC,CASSLSGTYNEQFF
NA,TRBJ2-3,NA,TRBV30,TGTGCCTGGAGTTTCAAAGGGGGGCAGTATTTT,CAWSFKGGQYF
NA,TRBJ1-1,TRBD1,TRBV5-4,TGTGCCAGCAGCGCCGTCACAGGGGGCAACACTGAAGCTTTCTTT,CASSAVTGGNTEAFF
NA,TRBJ2-7,TRBD2,TRBV28,TGTGCCAGCAGTACCCCCGGGACTAGCGTGTCAGAGCAGTACTTC,CASSTPGTSVSEQYF